These 21 T cell receptor beta chains were all obtained from the same sample, sequenced in a study of response to subunit inactivated influenza vaccine. Each CDR3 protein gets one entry after TCRdb re-called the RT-PCR reads with MiXCR. Of about 500,000 distinct CDR3 sequences in the sample, 16% are singletons; the top ten hold over 2.5%. Material: CD4+ T cells sorted from PBMCs, obtained approximately 25 months after vaccination. These receptors were obtained from a man between 50 and 69 years old who received an inactivated influenza vaccine.

The chain is built from TRBV5-1 and TRBJ2-5, with no clear D. Germline CDR1 SGHRS, CDR2 YFSETQ. The CDR3 loop spans 14 amino acids. V dropped 0 bases and J dropped 5 bases, with 11 bases sitting between them. CDR3 nucleotide sequence: TGCGCCAGCAGCTTGGGGCCAATCCCGGAGACCCAGTACTTC. This sequence encodes CASSLGPIPETQYF.

The gene calls are TRBV6-2 or TRBV6-3 and TRBJ2-4; possible D gene TRBD1, 7 bases. Germline CDR1 MNHEY, CDR2 SVGEGT. The CDR3 runs 16 residues. V lost 5 bases and J 1 base, leaving 15 bases between the germline ends. The CDR3 region is CASSRDRLEAKNIQYF. In DNA form, the CDR3 reads TGTGCCAGCAGTCGGGACAGACTAGAGGCCAAAAACATTCAGTACTTC.

The chain employs TRBV20-1 and TRBJ1-1; no clear D gene. V was trimmed by 0 bases and J by 8 bases, leaving 19 bases between them. Germline V gene sequence: CDR1 DFQATT, CDR2 SNEGSKA (reference sequence). This CDR3 has 15 residues. The CDR3 DNA follows: TGCAGTGCTAGAGATTCAGGCCCCGCGGGAGACGAAGCTTTCTTT. This codes for CSARDSGPAGDEAFF.

The chain carries TRBV6-1 and TRBJ2-1; 7 bases line up with TRBD1. Trimming took 6 bases from V and 10 from J; bases not matched to a gene: 9. This CDR3 region has 13 residues. Germline CDR1 MNHNS, CDR2 SASEGT. The CDR3 region is CASSSNRGPEQFF. The DNA for the CDR3 is TGTGCCAGCAGCTCTAACAGGGGCCCAGAGCAGTTCTTC.

The chain recombines TRBV28 with TRBJ1-6; a possible D gene is TRBD1 (5 bases). The CDR3 extends over 14 amino acids. Germline-derived CDR1 and CDR2 are MDHEN and SYDVKM. V was clipped by 2 bases and J by 14 bases, with 16 bases between them. CDR3 sequence reads: CASSLNGGEWSLHF. The CDR3 DNA sequence: TGTGCCAGCAGTTTAAATGGAGGGGAGTGGTCCCTCCACTTT.

The chain has TRBV9 and TRBJ2-3; D may be TRBD1 (6 bases). The CDR3 is 17 residues long. The germline CDR1 and CDR2 sequences are SGDLS and YYNGEE. Trimming pared 0 bases from V and 2 bases from J, leaving 16 bases between. Written as DNA, the CDR3 is TGTGCCAGCAGCGTAGGGTTACGGGACACTGCCACAGATACGCAGTATTTT. Residues: CASSVGLRDTATDTQYF.

This clonotype was picked up a small number of times. This chain links TRBV20-1 with TRBJ2-5; D unclear. Trimming cost V 3 bases and J 1 base, with 9 bases left between them. This CDR3 region has 13 residues. Germline assignment: CDR1 DFQATT and CDR2 SNEGSKA (reference sequence). The CDR3, as DNA: TGCAGTGCTAGGGTCGGGCCCCAAGAGACCCAGTACTTC. Protein sequence: CSARVGPQETQYF.

This chain uses TRBV20-1 with TRBJ1-2; no reliable D call. Deletions cut 1 base from V and 2 bases from J, with 11 bases between. The CDR3 covers 14 residues. CDR1 and CDR2 (germline): DFQATT, SNEGSKA (reference sequence). CDR3 amino acids: CSARVPFGNYGYTF. In DNA, the CDR3 is TGCAGTGCTAGAGTCCCCTTCGGGAACTATGGCTACACCTTC.

This clonotype has more than one count but fewer than ten. This chain links TRBV12-3 or TRBV12-4 with TRBJ1-1, with no clear D. Trimming left V 3 bases short and J 7 bases short, with 12 bases between. CDR3 length: 13 amino acids. DNA of the CDR3: TGTGCCAGCAGTTTTAGGCGTGGAAATGAAGCTTTCTTT. It translates to CASSFRRGNEAFF.

This clonotype was recorded at least ten times. This chain connects TRBV20-1 to TRBJ2-3; no reliable D call. The CDR3 contains 14 residues. V was cut by 1 base and J by 0 bases, with 8 bases left in between. The V gene's germline CDR1 is DFQATT and CDR2 SNEGSKA (reference sequence). CDR3 in DNA: TGCAGTGCTAGAGGGCAAACTAGCACAGATACGCAGTATTTT. Translated: CSARGQTSTDTQYF.

This clonotype was detected many times. V gene TRBV7-8 combines with J gene TRBJ2-5; D remains unclear. The germline V gene encodes CDR1 SGHVS and CDR2 FQNEAQ. This CDR3 contains 14 residues. V was pared by 5 bases and J by 0 bases, with 10 bases between. CDR3 loop: CASSAIIYQETQYF. The CDR3, as DNA: TGTGCCAGCAGCGCAATCATATACCAAGAGACCCAGTACTTC.

The rearrangement links TRBV5-1 to TRBJ2-1; weak D call: TRBD1 (6 bases). Germline-derived CDR1 and CDR2 are SGHRS and YFSETQ. There are 13 residues in the CDR3. V shed 3 bases and J shed 4 bases, with 8 bases lying between them. The CDR3 region is CASSWDIYNEQFF. The CDR3 nucleotides are TGCGCCAGCAGCTGGGACATTTACAATGAGCAGTTCTTC.

The rearrangement uses TRBV10-3 and TRBJ2-2; D could derive from TRBD1 or TRBD2 (5 bases each). V lost 4 bases and J lost 2, with 14 bases in between. The germline gives CDR1 ENHRY, CDR2 SYGVKD. The CDR3 has 16 residues. For the CDR3, the DNA is TGTGCCATCAGTGTTGGGGGAACCGTTAACACCGGGGAGCTGTTTTTT. The encoded protein is CAISVGGTVNTGELFF.

This rearrangement joins TRBV28 to TRBJ1-2, with 10 bases matching TRBD1. CDR1 and CDR2 from the germline V gene are MDHEN and SYDVKM. V gave up 5 bases and J gave up 4 bases; unmatched junction bases: 19. The CDR3 runs to 19 residues. The CDR3 region has the DNA TGTGCCAGCAGTCTAAGTGCGATGGGACAGGGGATAGGGGGCTATGGCTACACCTTC. Amino acid sequence: CASSLSAMGQGIGGYGYTF.

This clonotype was seen at least ten times. The chain has TRBV20-1 and TRBJ2-3, with TRBD2 identical over 11 bases. The CDR3 runs 16 residues. V was pared by 2 bases and J by 3 bases, with 7 bases of the junction left unmatched. The germline V gene encodes CDR1 DFQATT and CDR2 SNEGSKA (reference sequence). CDR3 in DNA: TGCAGTGCTAGACTAGCGGGAGGCCTTACAACAGATACGCAGTATTTT. It specifies CSARLAGGLTTDTQYF.

This clonotype was found a few times. This chain joins TRBV11-2 and TRBJ1-2; D gene ambiguous. CDR3 length: 15 residues. The V and J ends lost 5 bases and 4 bases respectively, with 17 bases between them. Germline V gene sequence: CDR1 SGHAT, CDR2 FQNNGV. In nucleotides, the CDR3 is TGTGCCAGCAGCCAAAGCCGGGATTTGAGCTATGGCTACACCTTC. Residues: CASSQSRDLSYGYTF.

This clonotype was detected only a few times. The chain couples TRBV6-2 or TRBV6-3 to TRBJ1-2, with a possible D match to TRBD1 (5 bases). Trimming took 6 bases from V and 4 from J, leaving 12 bases between them. From germline, CDR1 is MNHEY and CDR2 SVGEGT. The CDR3 has 13 residues. The CDR3 protein is CASSPRGTYGYTF. DNA of the CDR3: TGTGCCAGCAGCCCCCGAGGGACCTATGGCTACACCTTC.

The chain couples TRBV25-1 to TRBJ2-1; D call uncertain. This CDR3 is built from 13 residues. Trimming left V 1 base short and J 9 bases short, with 10 bases between. Germline V gives CDR1 MGHDK, CDR2 SYGVNS. The CDR3 DNA follows: TGTGCCAGCAGTGAATTTGGAATCGGTGAGCAGTTCTTC. Protein sequence: CASSEFGIGEQFF.

This clonotype has a count of ten or more. V is TRBV6-6 and J is TRBJ2-3; D call uncertain. The V gene's germline CDR1 is MNHNY and CDR2 SVGAGI (reference sequence). Trimming left V 0 bases short and J 5 bases short, with 3 bases between. CDR3 length: 12 amino acids. The CDR3 loop is CASSYSRDTQYF. Here the CDR3 DNA reads TGTGCCAGCAGTTACTCTAGAGATACGCAGTATTTT.

This clonotype was counted only a few times. The DNA for the CDR3 is TGTGCCACCTTCGGGACAGGTATTCAACAGTACTTC. Translating gives CATFGTGIQQYF. The chain carries TRBV28 and TRBJ2-7; 8 bases map to TRBD1. Unmatched junction bases numbered 12, after V lost 10 bases and J lost 10 bases. CDR3 size: 12 residues. The germline V gene has CDR1 MDHEN and CDR2 SYDVKM.

This clonotype was counted ten times or more. V is TRBV12-3 or TRBV12-4 and J is TRBJ1-6; the match to TRBD1 covers 7 bases. The length of the CDR3 is 14 residues. J gave up 9 bases and V 3 bases, and 5 bases lay outside the gene matches. The DNA for the CDR3 is TGTGCCAGCAGTTTGGAAAGGGGGCTTTCACCCCTCCACTTT. Protein sequence: CASSLERGLSPLHF.